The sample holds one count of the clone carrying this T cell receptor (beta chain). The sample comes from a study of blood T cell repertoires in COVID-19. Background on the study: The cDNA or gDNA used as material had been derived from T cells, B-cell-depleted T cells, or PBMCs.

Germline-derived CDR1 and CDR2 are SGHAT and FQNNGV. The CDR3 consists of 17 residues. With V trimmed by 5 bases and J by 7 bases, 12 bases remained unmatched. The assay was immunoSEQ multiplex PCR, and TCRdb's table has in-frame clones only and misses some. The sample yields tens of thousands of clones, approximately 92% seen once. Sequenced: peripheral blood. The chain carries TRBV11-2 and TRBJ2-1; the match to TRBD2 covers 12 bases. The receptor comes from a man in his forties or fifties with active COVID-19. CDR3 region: CASSVTGTSGSSNEQFF. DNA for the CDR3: TGTGCCAGCAGCGTTACCGGGACTAGCGGGTCATCTAATGAGCAGTTCTTC.